This entry features one T cell receptor beta chain sequence. The junction had 4 bases not matched to a gene; V was cut back by 2 bases and J by 9 bases. Germline CDR1 is SGDLS and CDR2 is YYNGEE. The CDR3 has 14 residues. Repertoires were generated with immunoSEQ multiplex PCR, while TCRdb's copy carries only in-frame clones and drops some. This table holds 200,000 to 250,000 clones, 83% found once. The data derive from a study of blood T cell repertoires in COVID-19. Individuals aged 18 to 89 years were recruited from about two dozen US areas. This chain connects TRBV9 to TRBJ2-1; TRBD2 matches at 11 bases. Sequenced: PBMCs or T cells enriched from blood (not recorded which). This clonotype was sampled from a woman aged 40 to 50 who had been exposed to COVID-19. In DNA form, the CDR3 reads TGTGCCAGCAGCGTGACCGGGACTAGCGGTGAGCAGTTCTTC. Protein sequence: CASSVTGTSGEQFF. Supplemented by reference TRBV9 and TRBJ2-1, the full variable domain reads DSGVTQTPKHLITATGQRVTLRCSPRSGDLSVYWYQQSLDQGLQFLIQYYNGEERAKGNILERFSAQQFPDLHSELNLSSLELGDSALYFCASSVTGTSGEQFFGPGTRLTVL.